This section outlines one T cell receptor beta chain sequence together with its context. The target antigen is unknown. CDR1 and CDR2 from the germline V gene are MNHNS and SASEGT. With 0 bases removed from V and 4 bases from J, the gap between germline ends came to 9 bases. The CDR3 totals 14 residues. The data derive from a study of T-cell memory formation after mild COVID-19. Overall study context: TCR clusters were largely donor specific.

Study observations and caveats: Certain responding clones were present in pre-infection memory, suggesting participation of cross-reactive memory. CD4+ contracting clones were mainly CM and EM; CD8+ ones, EMRA.

TCR alpha and TCR beta cDNA libraries with sample barcodes and UMIs came from 5'RACE using constant-segment primers. One entry per CDR3 protein results from TCRdb running MiXCR on the 5' RACE reads. The table records over 500,000 distinct CDR3 sequences, 17% of them present only once. Material: PBMCs or a T cell subset sorted from them (not recorded which). This TCR was sampled from an adult woman who had mild COVID-19 (a few samples of this study predate the infection). Cell type and time point are not known. The V gene is TRBV6-1, the J gene TRBJ1-2; D gene unclear. CDR3 protein: CASSEASQPYGYTF. For the CDR3, the DNA is TGTGCCAGCAGTGAAGCTTCCCAGCCCTATGGCTACACCTTC.